These 5 T cell receptor beta chains came from one sample sequenced in a study of OX40 agonist ivuxolimab in advanced cancers. The method was immunoSEQ multiplex PCR; TCRdb's version includes in-frame clones alone and lacks a portion of them. The sample has about 74,000 clones; approximately 85% are singletons. The sample here was CD4+ or CD8+ T cells sorted from blood, taken in a trial of the OX40 agonist ivuxolimab. The receptors were gathered from an adult with an advanced solid tumor such as melanoma, head and neck, liver or kidney cancer.

The chain uses TRBV5-6 and TRBJ2-3, with TRBD2 identical over 7 bases. The germline V gene encodes CDR1 SGHDT and CDR2 YYEEEE. This CDR3 has 15 amino acids. With 5 bases clipped from V and 6 bases from J, the junction kept 12 bases outside the gene matches. The DNA for the CDR3 is TGTGCCAGCAGACGCCGACTAGCCGGGGGGGATACGCAGTATTTT. The encoded protein is CASRRRLAGGDTQYF.

The chain carries TRBV7-6 and TRBJ1-1; D ambiguous. The CDR3 is made up of 13 amino acids. V lost 5 bases and J 1 base, leaving 8 bases between the germline ends. Germline V gives CDR1 SGHVS, CDR2 FNYEAQ. CDR3 residues: CASSLLANTEAFF. The CDR3 region has the DNA TGTGCCAGCAGCCTCCTGGCGAACACTGAAGCTTTCTTT.

The chain combines TRBV7-9 with TRBJ1-1; possible D gene TRBD1, 6 bases. The CDR3 sequence is 12 residues long. The ends were cut back, 11 bases at V and 4 bases at J, with 14 bases in the middle. Germline CDR1 reads SEHNR; CDR2 reads FQNEAQ (reference sequence). For the CDR3, the DNA is TGTGCCTGTCCGAGGGGGAGCACTGAAGCTTTCTTT. Amino acid sequence: CACPRGSTEAFF.

Turning to this clone: Germline is not matched at one junction end, which may reflect a read error. The chain has TRBV7-3 and TRBJ1-5; D is undetermined. The CDR3 is 14 amino acids. Germline V CDR1 and CDR2: SGHTA, FQGTGA. The CDR3: CASSQEELIQPQHF. In DNA, the CDR3 is TGCGCCAGCAGCCAAGAAGAACTAATTCAGCCCCAGCATTTT.

For this clone: Mismatch with germline at one junction end may stem from a read error. This chain joins TRBV7-7 and TRBJ2-7; 8 bases are a match to TRBD1. Germline V gives CDR1 SSHAT, CDR2 FNYEAQ (reference sequence). The CDR3 extends over 12 amino acids. The CDR3 DNA is TGTGCTAGCAGCCCTGGACAGGGCGAGCAGTACTTC. Translation: CASSPGQGEQYF. The full variable domain, its missing parts supplied by reference TRBV7-7 and TRBJ2-7, is GAGVSQSPRYKVTKRGQDVTLRCDPISSHATLYWYQQALGQGPEFLTYFNYEAQPDKSGLPSDRFSAERPEGSISTLTIQRTEQRDSAMYRCASSPGQGEQYFGPGTRLTVT.